This entry lists 3 T cell receptor beta chains sequenced from one sample in a study of identical twins. TCRdb independently ran MiXCR on the 5' RACE reads; one entry per CDR3 protein. The sample records 700,000 to 950,000 distinct CDR3 sequences, more than 9% being singletons. These data were also filed under a second study, of yellow fever vaccine responses in identical twins.

Sequenced input: PBMCs. The receptor source for this set is a woman under 30 in good health.

This clonotype occurred a few times. The chain combines TRBV15 with TRBJ1-3; D may be TRBD1 (5 bases). The ends were cut back, 2 bases at V and 1 base at J, with 9 bases in the middle. The CDR3 spans 15 residues. Germline assignment: CDR1 LNHNV and CDR2 YYDKDF (reference sequence). This CDR3 is CATSRSGISGNTIYF. As DNA, the CDR3 is TGTGCCACCAGCAGATCAGGGATTTCTGGAAACACCATATATTTT. Variable domain in full (rest from reference TRBV15 and TRBJ1-3): DAMVIQNPRYQVTQFGKPVTLSCSQTLNHNVMYWYQQKSSQAPKLLFHYYDKDFNNEADTPDNFQSRRPNTSFCFLDIRSPGLGDTAMYLCATSRSGISGNTIYFGEGSWLTVV.

The chain carries TRBV28 and TRBJ1-1, with 9 bases aligning to TRBD1. Per the germline V gene, CDR1 is MDHEN and CDR2 is SYDVKM. The CDR3 runs 16 residues. The V gene end was trimmed by 4 bases and the J gene end by 0 bases; junction bases not matched to a gene: 6. For the CDR3, the DNA is TGTGCCAGCAGTTCCAGACAGGGGGGGTTGAACACTGAAGCTTTCTTT. This sequence encodes CASSSRQGGLNTEAFF.

This clonotype has just a few counts. This chain joins TRBV7-8 and TRBJ2-7; 11 bases align to TRBD2. V was clipped by 5 bases and J by 3 bases; unmatched bases: 15. The CDR3 runs to 18 residues. Germline-derived CDR1 and CDR2 are SGHVS and FQNEAQ. This chain's CDR3 is CASSTPSTGTSGYYEQYF. As DNA, the CDR3 is TGTGCCAGCAGCACGCCTTCCACCGGGACTAGCGGCTACTACGAGCAGTACTTC.